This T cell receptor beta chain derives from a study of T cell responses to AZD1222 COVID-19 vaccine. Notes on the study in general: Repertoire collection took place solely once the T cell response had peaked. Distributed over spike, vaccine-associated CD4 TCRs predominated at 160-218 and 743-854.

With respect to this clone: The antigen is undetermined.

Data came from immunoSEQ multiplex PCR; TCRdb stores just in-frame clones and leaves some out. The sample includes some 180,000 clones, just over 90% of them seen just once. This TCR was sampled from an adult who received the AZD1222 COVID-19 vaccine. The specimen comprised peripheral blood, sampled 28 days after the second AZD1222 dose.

The CDR3 sequence is CASSLAGSQPQHF. The CDR3 nucleotides are TGCGCCAGCAGCTTGGCAGGGTCACAGCCCCAGCATTTT. The V and J genes are TRBV5-1 and TRBJ1-5; D possibly corresponds to TRBD1 (5 bases). CDR1 and CDR2 from the germline V gene are SGHRS and YFSETQ. The germline V and J ends were trimmed by 0 bases and 7 bases, with 8 bases remaining between them. The CDR3 is 13 amino acids.